A single sample gave rise to the 22 T cell receptor beta chains below, sequenced in a study of T cells after yellow fever vaccination. TCRdb re-called the 5' RACE reads with MiXCR, one entry per CDR3 protein. Of fewer than 450,000 distinct CDR3 sequences listed, 3% to 4.5% are singletons. The material sequenced was PBMCs, taken 5 days after the yellow fever booster vaccination. These receptor sequences come from a man aged 18-30 years who received the YFV17D yellow fever vaccine.

This clonotype was seen many times. V gene TRBV7-9 combines with J gene TRBJ1-6; D uncertain. In germline, CDR1 is SEHNR, CDR2 FQNEAQ (reference sequence). Trimming took 2 bases from V and 3 from J, leaving 5 bases between them. The CDR3 loop spans 14 amino acids. The chain's CDR3 is CASSLQDYNSPLHF. In DNA, the CDR3 is TGTGCCAGCAGCTTACAGGACTATAATTCACCCCTCCACTTT. The variable domain in full, with the rest retrieved from reference TRBV7-9 and TRBJ1-6, is DTGVSQNPRHKITKRGQNVTFRCDPISEHNRLYWYRQTLGQGPEFLTYFQNEAQLEKSRLLSDRFSAERPKGSFSTLEIQRTEQGDSAMYLCASSLQDYNSPLHFGNGTRLTVT.

The CDR3 protein is CATSIDRATDTQYF. The DNA of the CDR3 is TGTGCCACCAGCATAGACAGGGCCACAGATACGCAGTATTTT. The rearrangement links TRBV15 to TRBJ2-3; TRBD1 matches at 7 bases. Germline lookup yields CDR1 LNHNV and CDR2 YYDKDF (reference sequence). The CDR3 totals 14 residues. After removal of 4 bases from V and 2 bases from J, the junction contained 3 bases not matched to a gene.

This clonotype was seen many times. This sequence joins TRBV7-3 and TRBJ2-3; the D gene could be TRBD1 or TRBD2 (6 bases each). The CDR3 is 16 amino acids. Germline values: CDR1 SGHTA, CDR2 FQGTGA. V was cut by 5 bases and J by 0 bases, with 15 bases left in between. The CDR3 coding sequence is TGTGCCAGCAGCCTCGCACGGGGGCCTAGCACAGATACGCAGTATTTT. Protein sequence: CASSLARGPSTDTQYF.

This clonotype showed up just a few times. The CDR3 loop is CASSLARNRGSSGANVLTF. The CDR3, as DNA: TGCGCCAGCAGCTTGGCGAGGAACAGGGGGAGCTCTGGGGCCAACGTCCTGACTTTC. This chain joins TRBV5-1 and TRBJ2-6; 8 bases are a match to TRBD1. CDR1 SGHRS and CDR2 YFSETQ come from the germline V gene. The CDR3 spans 19 residues. V trimming: 0 bases; J trimming: 0 bases; junction bases outside the gene matches: 8. The variable domain in full, with the rest retrieved from reference TRBV5-1 and TRBJ2-6, is KAGVTQTPRYLIKTRGQQVTLSCSPISGHRSVSWYQQTPGQGLQFLFEYFSETQRNKGNFPGRFSGRQFSNSRSEMNVSTLELGDSALYLCASSLARNRGSSGANVLTFGAGSRLTVL.

This clonotype has only a few counts. The V and J genes are TRBV12-3 or TRBV12-4 and TRBJ1-5; D is possibly TRBD1 (5 bases). Between the trimmed V and J ends, which lost 5 bases and 3 bases, there was a span of 11 bases. This CDR3 spans 14 amino acids. CDR3 sequence: CASSGANANQPQHF. Here the CDR3 DNA reads TGTGCCAGCAGTGGGGCCAACGCCAATCAGCCCCAGCATTTT.

This chain uses TRBV5-4 with TRBJ2-4; 15 bases match TRBD2. CDR3 length equals 17 residues. CDR1 is SGHNT, CDR2 YYREEE, per germline (reference sequence). The J segment lost 7 bases and the V segment lost 4 bases, leaving 9 bases of the junction unmatched. The CDR3 is CASSPRTSGGAVNIQYF. The CDR3 DNA reads TGTGCCAGCAGCCCGAGGACTAGCGGGGGGGCGGTGAACATTCAGTACTTC.

In this sample, this clonotype turned up a few times. The chain employs TRBV20-1 and TRBJ1-2, with 9 nucleotides matching TRBD1. The CDR3 is 13 amino acids. Germline V CDR1 and CDR2: DFQATT, SNEGSKA (reference sequence). The V segment lost 2 bases and the J segment 12 bases; nucleotides outside the gene matches: 10. CDR3 region: CSARRDRVATDTF. CDR3 bases: TGCAGTGCTAGAAGGGACAGGGTTGCCACGGACACCTTC.

The genes are TRBV7-2 and TRBJ1-2; a possible D gene is TRBD1 (6 bases). V lost 3 bases to trimming and J lost 6 bases, with 23 bases between them. CDR3 length: 17 amino acids. Germline CDR1 reads SGHTA; CDR2 reads FQGNSA. CDR3 DNA: TGTGCCAGCAGCTTCATTCTGCGGGGGCCAGGGTTGGATGGCTACACCTTC. This gives the protein CASSFILRGPGLDGYTF.

The chain carries TRBV6-4 and TRBJ2-5; D gene ambiguous. The germline V gene has CDR1 MRHNA and CDR2 SNTAGT. The CDR3 runs 12 residues. V lost 2 bases and J lost 4, with 5 bases in between. The CDR3 DNA is TGTGCCAGCAGTGACGACGGAGAGACCCAGTACTTC. It codes for CASSDDGETQYF.

This clonotype has just a few counts. This chain connects TRBV29-1 to TRBJ2-3; D is ambiguous. Trimming removed 3 bases from V and 2 bases from J, with 12 bases in between. The CDR3 is 14 amino acids. The germline CDR1 and CDR2 sequences are SQVTM and ANQGSEA. The CDR3: CSVDVEVNTDTQYF. CDR3 DNA: TGCAGCGTTGACGTAGAGGTGAACACAGATACGCAGTATTTT.

V gene TRBV4-1 combines with J gene TRBJ2-2; 9 bases fit TRBD2. The CDR3 sequence is 22 residues long. The V gene end was trimmed by 0 bases and the J gene end by 5 bases; junction bases not matched to a gene: 22. Per germline, CDR1 MGHRA and CDR2 YSYEKL. The CDR3 reads CASSQEGIAGVPEMGWTGELFF. CDR3 DNA sequence: TGCGCCAGCAGCCAAGAGGGGATAGCGGGGGTTCCGGAGATGGGTTGGACCGGGGAGCTGTTTTTT.

This clonotype was seen ten or more times. This chain connects TRBV27 to TRBJ1-6, with TRBD1 as a possible D gene (5 bases). The germline V gene has CDR1 MNHEY and CDR2 SMNVEV (reference sequence). This CDR3 has 14 residues. V shed 7 bases and J shed 0 bases, with 7 bases lying between them. The CDR3 sequence: CASTGSSYNSPLHF. In nucleotides, the CDR3 is TGTGCCAGCACAGGGAGCTCCTATAATTCACCCCTCCACTTT.

This clonotype was recorded a few times. The chain uses TRBV9 and TRBJ2-1, with D perhaps matching TRBD2 (5 bases). In germline, CDR1 is SGDLS, CDR2 YYNGEE. This CDR3 comprises 16 residues. With 0 bases removed from V and 9 bases from J, the gap between germline ends came to 19 bases. CDR3 nucleotide sequence: TGTGCCAGCAGCGTAGCTCCAGGCATAAGTGGAGGTGAGCAGTTCTTC. Protein product: CASSVAPGISGGEQFF.

This clonotype came up a few times. The chain combines TRBV20-1 with TRBJ2-7, with a weak D call TRBD1 (6 bases). Trimming took off 4 bases at V and 2 bases at J, with 15 bases between the two ends. This CDR3 spans 14 amino acids. Germline CDR1 DFQATT, CDR2 SNEGSKA (reference sequence). The CDR3 spells CSAKPDRFAYEQYV. The CDR3 nucleotides read TGCAGTGCTAAACCCGACAGGTTCGCCTACGAGCAGTACGTC.

V and J are TRBV5-4 and TRBJ2-1; 11 nucleotides agree with TRBD2. In germline, CDR1 is SGHNT, CDR2 YYREEE (reference sequence). Germline trimming cut 4 bases from V and 0 bases from J; bases unmatched to any gene: 15. This CDR3 has 20 amino acids. The CDR3 is CASSTKGGLAGGSSYNEQFF. CDR3 DNA: TGTGCCAGCAGCACCAAAGGAGGGCTAGCGGGGGGCAGCTCCTACAATGAGCAGTTCTTC.

This clonotype occurred a few times. This sequence joins TRBV20-1 and TRBJ2-1; D is possibly TRBD2 (6 bases). The CDR3 consists of 11 residues. CDR1 and CDR2 (germline): DFQATT, SNEGSKA (reference sequence). The CDR3 reads CLAAGSNEQFF. The CDR3 coding sequence is TGCCTGGCTGCGGGGAGCAATGAGCAGTTCTTC.

Only a few counts were recorded for this clonotype. The gene calls are TRBV3-1 and TRBJ2-7, with D perhaps matching TRBD1 (5 bases). Germline V CDR1 and CDR2: LGHDT, YNNKEL (reference sequence). Trimming pared 4 bases from V and 3 bases from J, leaving 13 bases between. The CDR3 runs 14 residues. The CDR3 DNA reads TGTGCCAGCAGCCCCCCACAGGACCGCTACGAGCAGTACTTC. Translating it yields CASSPPQDRYEQYF.

This sequence joins TRBV4-3 and TRBJ1-1; D is uncertain. The V end was cut by 0 bases, the J end by 6 bases, with 14 bases between. CDR3 length: 15 amino acids. Germline V CDR1 and CDR2: LGHNA, YSLEER. CDR3 coding DNA: TGCGCCAGCAGCCAAGATCGATTGCAGGCCTCTGAAGCTTTCTTT. Translated, it gives CASSQDRLQASEAFF.

The J gene is TRBJ1-5, the V gene TRBV7-8, with a weak D call TRBD1 (6 bases). In germline, CDR1 is SGHVS, CDR2 FQNEAQ. The CDR3 totals 13 residues. The V end lost 5 bases, the J end lost 7 bases, and 12 bases lay between the germline ends. The CDR3 DNA follows: TGTGCCAGCAGCCCTCCGACAGGCCAGCCCCAGCATTTT. It encodes CASSPPTGQPQHF.

Many counts were recorded for this clonotype. This chain links TRBV4-1 with TRBJ2-7, with 7 bases that match TRBD1. Trimming at V came to 2 bases and at J to 2 bases, leaving 6 bases not matched to a gene. The CDR3 length is 15 residues. Germline V gene data show CDR1 as MGHRA and CDR2 as YSYEKL. This chain's CDR3 is CASSQTAGTAYEQYV. Written as DNA, the CDR3 is TGCGCCAGCAGCCAAACAGCCGGGACAGCCTACGAGCAGTACGTC.

At least ten counts were recorded for this clonotype. The V gene is TRBV12-3 or TRBV12-4, the J gene TRBJ1-1; no clear D. This CDR3 region has 14 residues. V lost 6 bases, J lost 1 base, and 12 bases lay in between. The CDR3, as DNA: TGTGCCAGCAGGACCTCGGGCAGGAACACTGAAGCTTTCTTT. It yields the protein CASRTSGRNTEAFF.

The chain uses TRBV6-5 and TRBJ2-7, with a possible D match to TRBD1 (6 bases). Germline CDR1 MNHEY, CDR2 SVGAGI. V was pared by 1 base and J by 1 base, with 8 bases between. The CDR3 has 14 amino acids. CDR3 sequence: CASSYWQGSYEQYF. The CDR3 nucleotides are TGTGCCAGCAGTTACTGGCAGGGGTCCTACGAGCAGTACTTC.